Listed below are T cell receptor beta chains from one sample, sequenced in a study of cytomegalovirus exposure and HLA in healthy donors. This table comes from immunoSEQ multiplex PCR, and its TCRdb copy is limited to in-frame clones, with some not included. The data contain 120,000 or so clones, 81% of them seen just once; the ten biggest clones take up less than 2.5%. Source material: PBMCs. Source of these receptors: a woman aged 40 to 55 in good health and CMV-seronegative. Both conserved end residues are part of each CDR3. A D gene is named only where the DNA matches it firmly. Where a row states a size, it is once, few, many or the class of an expanded clone; other rows omit it.

D gene,J gene,V gene,clone size,CDR3 DNA,CDR3 protein
.,TRBJ2-5,TRBV4-1,.,TGCGCCAGCAGCCAAGATGAAACGGGAGCCACAGAGACCCAGTACTTC,CASSQDETGATETQYF
TRBD1,TRBJ1-1,TRBV6-1,few,TGTGCCAGCAGTGACAGGGGGCGAAGGGGTACGAACACTGAAGCTTTCTTT,CASSDRGRRGTNTEAFF
TRBD1,TRBJ1-1,TRBV11-1,few,TGTGCCAGCAGCCCACCCGGGACAGTGAACACTGAAGCTTTCTTT,CASSPPGTVNTEAFF
TRBD1,TRBJ2-7,TRBV28,.,TGTGCCAGCAGGGGGCCGGGACAGAGCTCCTACGAGCAGTACTTC,CASRGPGQSSYEQYF
.,TRBJ2-6,TRBV19,.,TGTGCCAGTAACACTTGGGGGCATCAATTCTCTGGGGCCAACGTCCTGACTTTC,CASNTWGHQFSGANVLTF
TRBD2,TRBJ2-3,TRBV6-5,.,TGTGCCAGCAGACCGGGCGGGAGAGCGACAGATACGCAGTATTTT,CASRPGGRATDTQYF
.,TRBJ1-2,TRBV19,.,TGTGCCAGTATGGACCGTGGCAGGGTAGGTGGCTACACCTTC,CASMDRGRVGGYTF
TRBD1,TRBJ2-7,TRBV27,.,TGTGCCAGCAGGGACAGGGCCTTAACATCCTACGAGCAGTACTTC,CASRDRALTSYEQYF
TRBD2,TRBJ2-1,TRBV7-2,.,TGTGCCAGCAGACAAGCCGGGACTAGCGCTTACAATGAGCAGTTCTTC,CASRQAGTSAYNEQFF
.,TRBJ2-5,TRBV4-1,.,TGCGCCAGCTCGGAGCCTAGTAGGGAGACCCAGTACTTC,CASSEPSRETQYF
TRBD2,TRBJ2-1,TRBV13,.,TGTGCCAGCAGCCCGGGACTAGCGGGAGAGGTAGTGCAGTTCTTC,CASSPGLAGEVVQFF
.,TRBJ2-7,TRBV6-5,.,TGTGCCAGCAGTTACTCGGCAGGCTCCTACGAGCAGTACTTC,CASSYSAGSYEQYF
.,TRBJ1-2,TRBV10-3,.,TGTGCCATCAGCGTGGGGGCCTCAAATGGCTACACCTTC,CAISVGASNGYTF
.,TRBJ2-5,TRBV5-4,.,TGTGCCAGCAGCTCCAGGGGAGAGACCCAGTACTTC,CASSSRGETQYF
TRBD1,TRBJ1-2,TRBV30,.,TGTGCCTGGAGTAAAGTCCGATTGACAGGGGACTATGGCTACACCTTC,CAWSKVRLTGDYGYTF
TRBD1,TRBJ2-7,TRBV2,.,TGTGCCAGCTCCGGTCGGGACAGAACTGGAGAGCAGTACTTC,CASSGRDRTGEQYF
.,TRBJ1-1,TRBV6-1,.,TGTGCCAGCAGTTTCTTAGGGGTGGTGGGAACTGAAGCTTTCTTT,CASSFLGVVGTEAFF
TRBD2,TRBJ2-1,TRBV9,once,TGTGCCAGCAGCGTACCGGGACTAGCGGGAGAGTCTCTTGAGCAGTTCTTC,CASSVPGLAGESLEQFF
TRBD1,TRBJ1-2,TRBV6-5,few,TGTGCCAGCAGCTACAGGGGGCGGCGTGGCTACACCTTC,CASSYRGRRGYTF
TRBD2,TRBJ2-1,TRBV25-1,.,TGTGCCAGCAGTGAATACAGCGGGGGGGCCCGGAATGAGCAGTTCTTC,CASSEYSGGARNEQFF
.,TRBJ2-7,TRBV27,.,TGTGCCAGCAGTCCGGGGGGCCAGTACGAGCAGTACTTC,CASSPGGQYEQYF
.,TRBJ1-1,TRBV6-5,few,TGTGCCAGCAGTTACACCAATTACGGGGGGACTGAAGCTTTCTTT,CASSYTNYGGTEAFF